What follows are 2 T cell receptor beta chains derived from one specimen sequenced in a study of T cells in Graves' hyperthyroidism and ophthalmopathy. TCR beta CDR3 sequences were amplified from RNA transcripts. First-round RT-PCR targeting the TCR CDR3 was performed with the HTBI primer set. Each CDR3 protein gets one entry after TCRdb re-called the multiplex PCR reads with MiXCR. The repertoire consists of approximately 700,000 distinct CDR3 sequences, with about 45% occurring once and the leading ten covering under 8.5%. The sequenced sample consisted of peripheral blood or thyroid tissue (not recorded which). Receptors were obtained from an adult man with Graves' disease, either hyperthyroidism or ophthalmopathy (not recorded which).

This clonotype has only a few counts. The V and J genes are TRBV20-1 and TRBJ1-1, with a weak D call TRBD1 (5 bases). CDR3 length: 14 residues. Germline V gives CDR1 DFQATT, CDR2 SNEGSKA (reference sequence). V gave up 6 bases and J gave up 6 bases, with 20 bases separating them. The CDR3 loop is CSARPGGAIAEAFF. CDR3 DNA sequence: TGCAGTGCCCGACCGGGCGGGGCCATAGCTGAAGCTTTCTTT.

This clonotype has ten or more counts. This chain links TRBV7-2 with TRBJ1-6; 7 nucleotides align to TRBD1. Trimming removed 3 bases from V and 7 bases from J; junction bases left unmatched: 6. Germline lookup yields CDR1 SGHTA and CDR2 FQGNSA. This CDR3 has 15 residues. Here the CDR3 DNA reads TGTGCCAGCAGCTTGGGGAAACAGGGGAATTCACCCCTCCACTTT. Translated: CASSLGKQGNSPLHF.